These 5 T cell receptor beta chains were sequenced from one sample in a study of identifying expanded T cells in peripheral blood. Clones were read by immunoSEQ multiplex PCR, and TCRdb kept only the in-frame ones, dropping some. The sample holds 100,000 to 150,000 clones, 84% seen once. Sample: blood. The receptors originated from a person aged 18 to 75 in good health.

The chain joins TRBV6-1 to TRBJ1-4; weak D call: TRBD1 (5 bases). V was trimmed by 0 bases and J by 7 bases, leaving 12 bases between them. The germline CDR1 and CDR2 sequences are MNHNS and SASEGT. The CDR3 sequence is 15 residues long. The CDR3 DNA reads TGTGCCAGCAGTGAAGCTGGGGGTTTAGCTGAAAAACTGTTTTTT. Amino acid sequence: CASSEAGGLAEKLFF.

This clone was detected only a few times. This CDR3 is CASSSGPTALNTEAFF. The CDR3 DNA reads TGTGCCAGCAGTTCCGGTCCGACAGCCTTGAACACTGAAGCTTTCTTT. The rearrangement joins TRBV6-6 to TRBJ1-1, with a possible D match to TRBD1 (5 bases). The germline V gene encodes CDR1 MNHNY and CDR2 SVGAGI (reference sequence). CDR3 size: 16 residues. The V gene lost 4 bases and the J gene lost 0 bases, with 15 bases spanning the gap.

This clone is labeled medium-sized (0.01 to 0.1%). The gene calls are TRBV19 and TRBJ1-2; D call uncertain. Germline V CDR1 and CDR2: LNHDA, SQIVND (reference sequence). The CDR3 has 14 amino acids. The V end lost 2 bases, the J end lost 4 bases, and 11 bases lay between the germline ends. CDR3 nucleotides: TGTGCCAGTAGTATAAATCCCCTCCTCTATGGCTACACCTTC. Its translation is CASSINPLLYGYTF.

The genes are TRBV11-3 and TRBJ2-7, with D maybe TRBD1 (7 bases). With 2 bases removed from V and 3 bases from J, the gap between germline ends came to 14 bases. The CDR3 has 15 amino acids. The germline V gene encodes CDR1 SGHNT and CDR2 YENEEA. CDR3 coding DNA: TGTGCCAGCAGCTTAAGCTCCAGGGGGGTCTACGAGCAGTACTTC. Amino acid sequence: CASSLSSRGVYEQYF.

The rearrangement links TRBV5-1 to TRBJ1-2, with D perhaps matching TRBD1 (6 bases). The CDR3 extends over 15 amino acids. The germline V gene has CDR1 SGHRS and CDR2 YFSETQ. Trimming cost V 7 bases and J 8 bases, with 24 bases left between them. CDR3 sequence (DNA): TGCGCCAGCCGGGTACAGGCGATTTTCCAGGGGGGCTACACCTTC. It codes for CASRVQAIFQGGYTF.